This entry lists 21 T cell receptor beta chains sequenced from one sample in a study of shared clonotypes between healthy human individuals. CD45RO-negative, CCR7-positively selected cells formed the naive CD8 fraction, excluding terminally differentiated effector memory CD45RA+ cells. Profiling relied on immunoSEQ multiplex PCR, and the TCRdb table lists in-frame clones only, not all of them. The profile shows about 2 million clones, about 95% of them singletons. Sequencing input: naive CD8+ T cells sorted from blood. These receptors came from a man aged 18 to 35 in good health.

The V call is TRBV28, the J call TRBJ2-1; no reliable D call. Germline V gene lookup returns CDR1 MDHEN and CDR2 SYDVKM. The CDR3 sequence is 14 residues long. V was pared by 5 bases and J by 1 base, with 9 bases between. Here the CDR3 DNA reads TGTGCCAGCAGTCCTCTCGGTTCCTACAATGAGCAGTTCTTC. Its translation is CASSPLGSYNEQFF.

In this sample, this clone turned up once. This chain links TRBV7-9 with TRBJ2-1; D is perhaps TRBD1 (6 bases). Germline V lookup: CDR1 SEHNR, CDR2 FQNEAQ (reference sequence). V shed 4 bases and J shed 8 bases, with 18 bases lying between them. This CDR3 spans 15 amino acids. The DNA of the CDR3 is TGTGCCAGCAGCTACCCCGGGTCTCCAGGGGATGAGCAGTTCTTC. Translated: CASSYPGSPGDEQFF.

The DNA for the CDR3 is TGTGCCAGCAGAACCTTGGGACGGTTCACTGAAGCTTTCTTT. This gives the protein CASRTLGRFTEAFF. This chain connects TRBV27 to TRBJ1-1; D may be TRBD1 (5 bases). Per germline, CDR1 MNHEY and CDR2 SMNVEV (reference sequence). This CDR3 is built from 14 residues. Trimming took off 6 bases at V and 4 bases at J, with 15 bases between the two ends.

This chain links TRBV5-1 with TRBJ2-1, with 15 bases that match TRBD2. Germline-derived CDR1 and CDR2 are SGHRS and YFSETQ. The V gene end was trimmed by 3 bases and the J gene end by 6 bases; junction bases not matched to a gene: 4. This CDR3 contains 16 residues. This CDR3 is CASSWRTSGRVNEQFF. DNA for the CDR3: TGCGCCAGCAGCTGGAGGACTAGCGGGAGGGTCAATGAGCAGTTCTTC.

The chain recombines TRBV6-5 with TRBJ1-1; TRBD1 might be the D (5 bases). The CDR3 totals 13 residues. Trimming shortened V by 5 bases and J by 5 bases, and 12 bases separated the two germline ends. In germline, CDR1 is MNHEY, CDR2 SVGAGI. CDR3 amino acids: CASSIQGKTEAFF. CDR3 nucleotide sequence: TGTGCCAGCAGTATCCAGGGAAAGACTGAAGCTTTCTTT.

This chain links TRBV29-1 with TRBJ2-7; 9 bases line up with TRBD1. Germline V lookup: CDR1 SQVTM, CDR2 ANQGSEA. This CDR3 is 16 amino acids long. Trimming removed 4 bases from V and 0 bases from J; junction bases left unmatched: 10. CDR3 sequence: CSVAGTGTLSSYEQYF. CDR3 DNA: TGCAGCGTTGCGGGGACAGGGACACTATCCTCCTACGAGCAGTACTTC.

The chain combines TRBV13 with TRBJ2-5; 12 bases are a match to TRBD2. The V gene end was trimmed by 2 bases and the J gene end by 4 bases; junction bases not matched to a gene: 5. Germline CDR1 is PRHDT and CDR2 is FYEKMQ (reference sequence). This CDR3 is built from 16 residues. The CDR3 region has the DNA TGTGCCAGCAGCTTAAGACTAGCGGGGGCCGGAGAGACCCAGTACTTC. Translating it yields CASSLRLAGAGETQYF.

The rearrangement joins TRBV27 to TRBJ2-2; 8 bases fit TRBD1. Per germline, CDR1 MNHEY and CDR2 SMNVEV (reference sequence). This CDR3 comprises 15 residues. Trimming cost V 3 bases and J 4 bases; bases outside gene matches: 4. The CDR3 sequence is CASSFGTGSTGELFF. Written as DNA, the CDR3 is TGTGCCAGCAGTTTTGGGACAGGAAGCACCGGGGAGCTGTTTTTT.

This chain uses TRBV19 with TRBJ2-6; no definite D call. Germline V lookup: CDR1 LNHDA, CDR2 SQIVND (reference sequence). V lost 2 bases and J 0 bases, leaving 11 bases between the germline ends. This CDR3 has 17 amino acids. Here the CDR3 DNA reads TGTGCCAGTAGTATACAGCCGGCCCCCTCTGGGGCCAACGTCCTGACTTTC. Encoded protein: CASSIQPAPSGANVLTF.

The rearrangement joins TRBV27 to TRBJ2-1; D is ambiguous. Germline V gene lookup returns CDR1 MNHEY and CDR2 SMNVEV (reference sequence). V dropped 5 bases and J dropped 0 bases, with 14 bases sitting between them. The CDR3 consists of 16 residues. Written as DNA, the CDR3 is TGTGCCAGCAGTCCCCTTTTAGCTCTCTCCTACAATGAGCAGTTCTTC. Residues: CASSPLLALSYNEQFF.

The chain has TRBV28 and TRBJ2-7; 10 nucleotides line up with TRBD2. CDR1 is MDHEN and CDR2 is SYDVKM in the germline V gene. The CDR3 covers 15 residues. V gave up 6 bases and J gave up 1 base; unmatched junction bases: 6. The DNA of the CDR3 is TGTGCCAGCAGGGACTTAGCGGGGGGATCCTACGAGCAGTACTTC. Encoded protein: CASRDLAGGSYEQYF.

V is TRBV7-3 and J is TRBJ2-3; TRBD1 matches at 10 bases. The CDR3 consists of 15 residues. J lost 5 bases, V lost 2 bases, and 4 bases had no gene match. The germline V gene encodes CDR1 SGHTA and CDR2 FQGTGA. The CDR3 loop reads CASSLRTGGGDTQYF. In nucleotides, the CDR3 is TGTGCCAGCAGCTTACGGACAGGGGGTGGAGATACGCAGTATTTT.

The rearrangement joins TRBV28 to TRBJ2-2, with 9 bases lining up with TRBD2. Germline CDR1 and CDR2: MDHEN and SYDVKM. J gave up 5 bases and V 5 bases, and 3 bases lay outside the gene matches. The CDR3 has 14 residues. The CDR3 here is CASSIAGETGELFF. The DNA of the CDR3 is TGTGCCAGCAGTATAGCGGGGGAAACCGGGGAGCTGTTTTTT.

Regarding this clone: The same CDR3 is also encoded by other DNA sequences in this sample. The CDR3 DNA follows: TGTGCCAGCAGTCCGGGACAGGGGGTGTACAATGAGCAGTTCTTC. As protein: CASSPGQGVYNEQFF. The chain combines TRBV6-5 with TRBJ2-1, with 11 bases that match TRBD1. Germline V gene sequence: CDR1 MNHEY, CDR2 SVGAGI. Unmatched junction bases numbered 4, after V lost 5 bases and J lost 4 bases. The CDR3 length is 15 residues.

The genes are TRBV5-1 and TRBJ1-4; TRBD1 agrees at 10 bases. Germline loops: CDR1 SGHRS, CDR2 YFSETQ. The CDR3 totals 14 residues. V lost 4 bases, J lost 6 bases, and 3 bases stayed unmatched. This CDR3 reads CASSLGTGDEKLFF. The DNA for the CDR3 is TGCGCCAGCAGCCTCGGGACAGGGGATGAAAAACTGTTTTTT.

The V gene is TRBV28, the J gene TRBJ2-3; D not certain. Deletions cut 5 bases from V and 0 bases from J, with 15 bases between. Germline CDR1 reads MDHEN; CDR2 reads SYDVKM. This CDR3 has 16 amino acids. CDR3 residues: CASSIFSFGSTDTQYF. DNA for the CDR3: TGTGCCAGCAGTATCTTTTCGTTTGGTAGCACAGATACGCAGTATTTT.

The chain recombines TRBV7-2 with TRBJ2-7; perhaps TRBD2 as D (5 bases). Trimming pared 2 bases from V and 5 bases from J, leaving 16 bases between. This CDR3 is built from 15 residues. Germline CDR1 is SGHTA and CDR2 is FQGNSA. CDR3 sequence (DNA): TGTGCCAGCAGCTTACTCTTTCGGGGTCTGAACGAGCAGTACTTC. Translated: CASSLLFRGLNEQYF.

The chain joins TRBV2 to TRBJ1-4; 9 nucleotides agree with TRBD1. The CDR3 covers 15 residues. The V gene end was trimmed by 3 bases and the J gene end by 5 bases; junction bases not matched to a gene: 4. Germline assignment: CDR1 SNHLY and CDR2 FYNNEI. The CDR3 sequence is CASSDGGTGNEKLFF. CDR3 coding DNA: TGTGCCAGCAGTGATGGGGGGACAGGGAATGAAAAACTGTTTTTT.

The chain carries TRBV28 and TRBJ1-3; 7 bases agree with TRBD1. Looked up from germline, CDR1 is MDHEN and CDR2 is SYDVKM. The CDR3 spans 14 residues. Losses at the gene ends were 5 bases for V and 1 base for J; bases not matched to a gene: 2. The CDR3 protein is CASSDRESGNTIYF. The CDR3, as DNA: TGTGCCAGCAGTGACAGGGAATCTGGAAACACCATATATTTT.

The CDR3 reads CASSTTGSSYEQYF. Written as DNA, the CDR3 is TGTGCCAGTAGTACCACAGGGAGCTCCTACGAGCAGTACTTC. The chain couples TRBV19 to TRBJ2-7, with a possible D match to TRBD1 (6 bases). The germline CDR1 and CDR2 sequences are LNHDA and SQIVND (reference sequence). The CDR3 totals 14 residues. V was clipped by 4 bases and J by 0 bases, with 10 bases between them.

V gene TRBV7-9 combines with J gene TRBJ2-1; D possibly corresponds to TRBD2 (6 bases). Looked up from germline, CDR1 is SEHNR and CDR2 is FQNEAQ (reference sequence). The CDR3 extends over 14 amino acids. Trimming shortened V by 5 bases and J by 6 bases, and 14 bases separated the two germline ends. CDR3 amino acids: CASSPVGGFNEQFF. As DNA, the CDR3 is TGTGCCAGCAGCCCCGTGGGAGGCTTCAATGAGCAGTTCTTC. The full variable domain, its missing parts supplied by reference TRBV7-9 and TRBJ2-1, is DTGVSQNPRHKITKRGQNVTFRCDPISEHNRLYWYRQTLGQGPEFLTYFQNEAQLEKSRLLSDRFSAERPKGSFSTLEIQRTEQGDSAMYLCASSPVGGFNEQFFGPGTRLTVL.